This TCR beta chain came from a study of neoadjuvant nivolumab and ipilimumab in lung cancer. Whole-study findings and limits: Resected-tumor TCR richness correlated positively with pretherapy blood richness. Resected tumors had greater TCR richness and clonality than uninvolved lung.

TCRdb's copy holds only in-frame clones and misses some; the assay was immunoSEQ multiplex PCR. The table has 5,000 to 5,500 clones, around 92% seen once. CDR3 length equals 16 residues. The germline CDR1 and CDR2 sequences are SGHRS and YFSETQ. The V gene end was trimmed by 4 bases and the J gene end by 6 bases; junction bases not matched to a gene: 7. Details on this clone: No antigen is known for it.

J is TRBJ2-7 and V is TRBV5-1, with 16 bases that match TRBD2. Source: blood, taken after neoadjuvant nivolumab, alone or with ipilimumab, at or shortly before surgery. The receptor was derived from an adult with non-small cell lung cancer. Some clones in this sample may be carry-over from other donors' samples. For the CDR3, the DNA is TGCGCCAGCAGCCCGGGACTAGCGGGAGGGCCTGGCGAGCAGTACTTC. This gives the protein CASSPGLAGGPGEQYF.